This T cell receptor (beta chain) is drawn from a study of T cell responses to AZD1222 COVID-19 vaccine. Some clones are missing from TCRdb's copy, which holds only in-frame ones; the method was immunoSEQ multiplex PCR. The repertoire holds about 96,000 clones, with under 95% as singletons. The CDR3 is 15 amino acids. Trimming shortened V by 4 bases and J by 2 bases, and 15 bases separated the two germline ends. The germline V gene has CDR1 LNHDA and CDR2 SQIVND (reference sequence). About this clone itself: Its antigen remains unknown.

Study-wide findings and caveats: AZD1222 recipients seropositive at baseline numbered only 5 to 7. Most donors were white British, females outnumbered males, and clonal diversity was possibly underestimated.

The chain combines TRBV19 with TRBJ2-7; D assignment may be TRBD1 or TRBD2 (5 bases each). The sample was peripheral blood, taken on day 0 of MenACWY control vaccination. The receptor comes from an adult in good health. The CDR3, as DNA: TGTGCCAGTAGTACCGGACCCGGGGACCCCTACGAGCAGTACTTC. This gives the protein CASSTGPGDPYEQYF.